This TCR beta chain was found in a study of post-analysis software for immune sequencing data. Overall study findings and caveats: In patients, about 5 TRBV segments were more frequent than in controls, with TRBV5-6, TRBV5-1 and TRBV20-1 among them.

Researchers reported that TCR beta cDNA libraries carried unique molecular identifiers. MiXCR was run by TCRdb on the PCR reads, yielding one entry per CDR3 protein. The repertoire consists of roughly 540,000 distinct CDR3 sequences, with around 34% occurring once and the leading ten covering 6%. To note about this clonotype: What it recognizes is unknown.

This CDR3 has 16 amino acids. CDR1 is MGHRA, CDR2 YSYEKL, per germline. V gave up 0 bases and J gave up 0 bases, with 12 bases separating them. The receptor was isolated from a girl aged 2-17 years with multiple sclerosis. The chain recombines TRBV4-1 with TRBJ2-7; D might be TRBD2 (5 bases). What was sequenced was blood. The CDR3: CASSQDYPGSSYEQYF. The DNA of the CDR3 is TGCGCCAGCAGCCAAGATTATCCGGGGAGCTCCTACGAGCAGTACTTC.